The present T cell receptor beta chain was sequenced within a study of cytomegalovirus exposure and HLA in healthy donors. Study-level results: Accounts indicate the classifier identified cytomegalovirus status with strong specificity and sensitivity. Among TCR sequences, most were rare, though some public TCRs appeared in many donors. V- and J-gene trimming of TCR beta was linked (in a later analysis) to a missense DCLRE1C variant.

The PCR contained 60 Vbeta and 13 Jbeta primers. Some clones are missing from TCRdb's copy, which holds only in-frame ones; the method was immunoSEQ multiplex PCR. The sample contains tens of thousands of clones, 75% to 85% of which appear only once. With regard to this clone: Its antigen is not known.

The sequencing sample was made of PBMCs. This TCR was recovered from a male donor in good health and CMV-seronegative.

DNA for the CDR3: TGTGCCAGCAGTTACTCTTCCGGGACAACCAAAAACATTCAGTACTTC. Amino acid sequence: CASSYSSGTTKNIQYF. The V gene is TRBV6-5, the J gene TRBJ2-4; TRBD1 is a possible D gene (6 bases). Deletions cut 0 bases from V and 2 bases from J, with 11 bases between. The CDR3 spans 16 residues. Looked up from germline, CDR1 is MNHEY and CDR2 is SVGAGI.